The 7 T cell receptor beta chains below come from one sample, sequenced in a study of T cells after yellow fever vaccination. Each CDR3 protein is one row after TCRdb ran MiXCR on the 5' RACE reads. The sample has fewer than 150,000 distinct CDR3 sequences, 7.7% seen once; the top ten hold approximately 0.67%. Here the sequenced sample was CD4+ T cells sorted from PBMCs, taken 5 days after the yellow fever booster vaccination. These receptors were obtained from a young man who received the YFV17D yellow fever vaccine.

This clonotype has a count of ten or more. The chain couples TRBV6-2 or TRBV6-3 to TRBJ2-1, with TRBD2 matching 9 bases. V lost 2 bases and J lost 2; bases outside the gene matches: 7. The CDR3 extends over 17 amino acids. From germline, CDR1 is MNHEY and CDR2 SVGEGT. In DNA, the CDR3 is TGTGCCAGCAGTTACCCTCCTAGCGGGACTACCTACAATGAGCAGTTCTTC. It encodes CASSYPPSGTTYNEQFF.

There are many counts of this clonotype. This chain joins TRBV29-1 and TRBJ2-1, with unresolved D. This CDR3 has 13 amino acids. Trimming cost V 1 base and J 7 bases, with 11 bases left between them. Germline V gives CDR1 SQVTM, CDR2 ANQGSEA. The chain's CDR3 is CSVEGGLGNEQFF. DNA of the CDR3: TGCAGCGTTGAAGGGGGTCTGGGAAATGAGCAGTTCTTC.

This clonotype was detected a few times. J is TRBJ2-7 and V is TRBV5-1, with D uncertain. The CDR3 extends over 13 amino acids. Germline V gene data show CDR1 as SGHRS and CDR2 as YFSETQ. With 0 bases removed from V and 4 bases from J, the gap between germline ends came to 8 bases. The DNA of the CDR3 is TGCGCCAGCAGCTTGGGACACCCTTACGAGCAGTACTTC. It codes for CASSLGHPYEQYF.

J is TRBJ2-2 and V is TRBV24-1, with D perhaps TRBD2 (5 bases). This CDR3 region has 14 residues. Germline V CDR1 and CDR2: KGHDR, SFDVKD. V lost 3 bases to trimming and J lost 6 bases, with 10 bases between them. The CDR3 sequence is CATSDPRVPGELFF. As DNA, the CDR3 is TGTGCCACCAGTGATCCGCGGGTCCCCGGGGAGCTGTTTTTT.

This clonotype was seen at least ten times. The V call is TRBV12-3 or TRBV12-4, the J call TRBJ2-1; D unresolved. The CDR3 spans 15 residues. The V gene lost 7 bases and the J gene lost 0 bases, with 13 bases spanning the gap. The DNA for the CDR3 is TGTGCCAGCACACCCGGCCCCAGCTCCTACAATGAGCAGTTCTTC. Amino acids: CASTPGPSSYNEQFF.

This clonotype was counted a few times. The chain couples TRBV20-1 to TRBJ2-7, with TRBD1 matching over 8 bases. Germline CDR1 reads DFQATT; CDR2 reads SNEGSKA (reference sequence). With 0 bases clipped from V and 6 bases from J, the junction kept 13 bases outside the gene matches. The CDR3 totals 16 residues. CDR3 bases: TGCAGTGCTAGAGACTCTAGAGGGACAGGCCGTCGCGAGCAGTACTTC. Protein sequence: CSARDSRGTGRREQYF.

V is TRBV6-1 and J is TRBJ1-5, with D perhaps TRBD1 (6 bases). Germline CDR1 reads MNHNS; CDR2 reads SASEGT. This CDR3 is built from 13 residues. Trimming took off 7 bases at V and 4 bases at J, with 11 bases between the two ends. CDR3 in DNA: TGTGCCAGCACCCCCAGGGGTAATCAGCCCCAGCATTTT. Protein: CASTPRGNQPQHF.